The T cell receptor (beta chain) under discussion was sequenced for a study of T cell responses to AZD1222 COVID-19 vaccine. Study at large: Analysis merged second doses at about 4 or about 12 weeks.

Profiling relied on immunoSEQ multiplex PCR, and the TCRdb table lists in-frame clones only, not all of them. In the table there are 150,000 or so clones, around nine tenths of which are singletons. The CDR3 consists of 17 residues. Germline V gene data show CDR1 as LNHDA and CDR2 as SQIVND (reference sequence). The V and J ends lost 5 bases and 4 bases respectively, with 18 bases between them. This chain links TRBV19 with TRBJ1-6; D is perhaps TRBD1 (5 bases). The sequence was obtained from an adult in good health. The sample was peripheral blood, taken on day 0 of AZD1222 vaccination. CDR3 nucleotides: TGTGCCAGTAGTCCCTACGGCAGCAGGGAGTATAATTCACCCCTCCACTTT. Translated: CASSPYGSREYNSPLHF.